This entry lists 8 T cell receptor beta chains sequenced from one sample in a study of response to subunit inactivated influenza vaccine. TCRdb re-called the RT-PCR reads through MiXCR, storing one row per CDR3 protein. Of hundreds of thousands of distinct CDR3 sequences in the sample, 13% were seen once. The source material was PBMCs from blood, sampled 40 to 50 days after vaccination. These receptors came from a man aged 50 to 59 who received an inactivated influenza vaccine.

This clonotype was detected only a few times. V gene TRBV20-1 combines with J gene TRBJ2-1; no reliable D call. This CDR3 has 11 residues. Trimming took 3 bases from V and 8 from J, leaving 8 bases between them. Germline-derived CDR1 and CDR2 are DFQATT and SNEGSKA (reference sequence). The CDR3 reads CSASELHEQFF. Here the CDR3 DNA reads TGCAGTGCTAGCGAACTTCATGAGCAGTTCTTC.

This clonotype was counted between two and nine times. This chain joins TRBV9 and TRBJ2-3; 12 bases fit TRBD2. The germline V gene has CDR1 SGDLS and CDR2 YYNGEE. The CDR3 sequence is 17 residues long. V trimming: 1 base; J trimming: 4 bases; junction bases outside the gene matches: 7. CDR3 coding DNA: TGTGCCAGCAGCGTACTAGCGGGAGGGCCCCTCGCAGATACGCAGTATTTT. Translating it yields CASSVLAGGPLADTQYF.

V and J are TRBV3-1 and TRBJ2-2, with 7 bases fitting TRBD2. Germline V gene data show CDR1 as LGHDT and CDR2 as YNNKEL (reference sequence). The CDR3 length is 16 residues. J was trimmed by 4 bases and V by 1 base; bases with no gene match: 6. CDR3 loop: CASSQVAGVTTGELFF. Written as DNA, the CDR3 is TGTGCCAGCAGCCAAGTTGCGGGGGTAACCACCGGGGAGCTGTTTTTT.

The chain joins TRBV12-3 or TRBV12-4 to TRBJ1-1; no clear D. This CDR3 is 12 amino acids long. V gave up 7 bases and J gave up 2 bases, with 8 bases separating them. The CDR3 region is CASNWVNTEAFF. The CDR3 nucleotides are TGTGCCAGCAATTGGGTAAACACTGAAGCTTTCTTT.

This clonotype came up a few times. The rearrangement links TRBV6-2 or TRBV6-3 to TRBJ1-1, with D unclear. Per the germline V gene, CDR1 is MNHEY and CDR2 is SVGEGT. There are 14 residues in the CDR3. With 0 bases removed from V and 4 bases from J, the gap between germline ends came to 9 bases. The CDR3 DNA is TGTGCCAGCAGTTACTCGGCTTGGGGCACTGAAGCTTTCTTT. This sequence encodes CASSYSAWGTEAFF.

This clonotype was found a few times. J is TRBJ1-5 and V is TRBV6-2 or TRBV6-3; D perhaps matches TRBD1 (6 bases). This CDR3 is built from 16 residues. Germline V gene data show CDR1 as MNHEY and CDR2 as SVGEGT. V was clipped by 5 bases and J by 0 bases, with 14 bases between them. The CDR3 protein is CASSKPGHYSNQPQHF. The CDR3 DNA follows: TGTGCCAGCAGTAAACCGGGACACTATAGCAATCAGCCCCAGCATTTT.

A few counts support this clonotype. The chain couples TRBV4-3 to TRBJ1-4; TRBD1 agrees at 10 bases. Germline V lookup: CDR1 LGHNA, CDR2 YSLEER. The V segment lost 4 bases and the J segment 8 bases; nucleotides outside the gene matches: 4. The CDR3 is 14 residues long. CDR3 nucleotides: TGCGCCAGCAGCCTTGACAGGGGGCAAGAAAAACTGTTTTTT. This encodes CASSLDRGQEKLFF.

This sequence joins TRBV30 and TRBJ1-4; possibly TRBD1 for D (6 bases). There are 14 residues in the CDR3. V was pared by 1 base and J by 8 bases, with 14 bases between. Per germline, CDR1 GTSNPN and CDR2 SVGIG (reference sequence). CDR3 sequence: CAWSDGGAREKLFF. CDR3 nucleotides: TGTGCCTGGAGTGATGGGGGCGCAAGGGAAAAACTGTTTTTT.